This TCR beta chain was observed in a study of blood T cell repertoires in COVID-19. Study overall: PBMCs, B-cell-depleted T cells, or T cells were the source of the cDNA or gDNA that made up the material.

The CDR3 length is 14 residues. Trimming shortened V by 6 bases and J by 2 bases, and 14 bases separated the two germline ends. The germline V gene encodes CDR1 LGHDT and CDR2 YNNKEL (reference sequence). TCRdb's table, derived via immunoSEQ multiplex PCR, lists solely in-frame clones and lacks some. The table includes around 55,000 clones, approximately 91% detected once. The rearrangement joins TRBV3-1 (or the pseudogene TRBV3-2) to TRBJ2-7; weak D call: TRBD2 (7 bases). This TCR derives from a man aged 55 to 70 with active COVID-19. What was sequenced was peripheral blood. The CDR3 DNA reads as TGTGCCAGCAGGGGGGGGCGGAGCGCCTACGAGCAGTACTTC. It codes for CASRGGRSAYEQYF.